These T cell receptor beta chains were read from a single sample in a study of beta chain features in type 1 diabetes. TCRdb's table, derived via immunoSEQ multiplex PCR, lists solely in-frame clones and lacks some. In the table there are some 150,000 clones, roughly 10% of which are singletons. The source material was central memory CD4+ T cells from blood. The receptors here all came from a woman aged 40 to 50 in good health. Each CDR3 is given with its conserved first and last residue. Some rows mark clone size as missing; the rest say once, few, many or name a class of expanded clone.

clone_size v_call cdr3_aa
many TRBV7-2 CASSPPGHNQPQHF
- TRBV18 CASSPDTGGAHGYTF
few TRBV7-9 CASSWGLLLKGYTF
few TRBV29-1 CSVEPGTGVTEAFF
few TRBV6-5 CASRSPGLNTEAFF
- TRBV5-1 CASSGGVFNSEKLFF
- TRBV7-9 CASSPGQKNIQYF
- TRBV27 CASSPEGVVRWSHGLGANVLTF
few TRBV15 CATSRTSGAYNEQFF
few TRBV5-5 CASSSGSQETQYF
few TRBV28 CASRGGLDTEAFF
- TRBV9 CASSVSGVDTGELFF
many TRBV4-3 CASSQGQGKEKLFF
many TRBV5-1 CASSSGQGSYNEQFF
once TRBV20-1 CSARTIEKLFF
few TRBV5-1 CASSRSGTGSGGTEAFF
- TRBV18 CASSAGGSSYNEQFF
- TRBV18 CASSPTGVQETQYF
- TRBV6-1 CANAQGNNGYTF
few TRBV7-9 CASRTGLGYGYTF
- TRBV28 CASSQTGLEAFF
- TRBV5-5 CASSLYVGVPEETQYF
few TRBV4-3 CASSPGTLPSYEQYF
- TRBV7-2 CASSLVRAGANVLTF
many TRBV19 CASRKRGGQDEQFF
few TRBV7-2 CASSLTGGSNNEQFF
- TRBV6-1 CASSESPGGSSPLHF
- TRBV7-2 CASSLQGMNTEAFF
- TRBV27 CASSLTSGATDTQYF
- TRBV18 CASSPQSNQPQHF
- TRBV7-7 CASSLGGGAKSTDTQYF
- TRBV6-4 CASSPGTVGYGYTF
few TRBV25-1 CASSEPQQGALSPLHF
- TRBV5-1 CASSTTGGGETQYF
- TRBV13 CASSLGDRDTQYF
- TRBV4-3 CASSHPQNRGPVNTEAFF
- TRBV4-1 CASSQGASLGADTQYF
few TRBV6-1 CASSLLVRDTQYF
few TRBV5-4 CASSRDIATLSYEQYF
few TRBV6-5 CASSRGGEGNSPLHF
few TRBV29-1 CSVGEVGQPQHF
- TRBV5-5 CASSSRGGENGSPLHF
few TRBV5-4 CASSSPSSGTNYGYTF
- TRBV20-1 CSPWKGNEQYF
- TRBV6-4 CASSSYRTSGGLGEQFF
- TRBV5-4 CASSPGLRGAEETQYF
few TRBV11-2 CASSLEAGGTDTQYF
- TRBV7-2 CASSIGQGGSGANVLTF
few TRBV19 CASSIGELRGTEAFF
- TRBV11-2 CASSPGFSQETQYF
few TRBV29-1 CSAYGDRPYEQYF
- TRBV6-4 CASSDSQGRGYTF
- TRBV5-1 CASSRTSGGSGETQYF
- TRBV27 CASSLRGGESFNYGYTF
- TRBV5-1 CASSLPPGTPPPIF
few TRBV10-3 CAIRENTGNSPLHF
few TRBV18 CASSPLDRNAYEQYF
many TRBV7-9 CASSSDRASNQPQHF
few TRBV11-2 CASSLVGGFSTDTQYF
few TRBV29-1 CSVRQGSYGYTF